This T cell receptor (beta chain) was identified in a study of shared clonotypes between healthy human individuals. CDR3 length: 17 amino acids. Germline lookup yields CDR1 SGHRS and CDR2 YFSETQ. The ends were cut back, 0 bases at V and 0 bases at J, with 13 bases in the middle. About this clone itself: Its matching antigen is unknown.

Each subset's genomic DNA was split evenly across several immunoSEQ plates. Produced via immunoSEQ multiplex PCR; TCRdb's table is partial and in-frame only. The sample records hundreds of thousands of clones, approximately 79% being singletons. Study-wide points: Sample collection involved blood only; tissue repertoires are likely different.

This TCR was sampled from a woman in her thirties in good health. This sequence joins TRBV5-1 and TRBJ1-3; no clear D gene. The sequencing sample was made of memory CD4+ T cells sorted from blood. Regarding subset: CD45RA-negative fraction. The CDR3 loop reads CASSLDPGLSSGNTIYF. The CDR3 nucleotides are TGCGCCAGCAGCTTGGATCCAGGCTTGAGCTCTGGAAACACCATATATTTT.